A single sample gave rise to the 7 T cell receptor beta chains below, sequenced in a study of blood T cell repertoires in COVID-19. The method was immunoSEQ multiplex PCR; TCRdb's version includes in-frame clones alone and lacks a portion of them. The sample shows roughly 230,000 clones, roughly 91% of them seen only once. Specimen: peripheral blood. The receptor set was obtained from a man younger than 40 with COVID-19, enrolled during active disease.

The J gene is TRBJ1-1, the V gene TRBV10-2; D perhaps matches TRBD1 (6 bases). Trimming left V 11 bases short and J 1 base short, with 17 bases between. Germline CDR1 and CDR2: WSHSY and SAAADI. The CDR3 has 14 amino acids. The DNA for the CDR3 is TGCGCCCCCCACCCCGGACAGCCGAACACTGAAGCTTTCTTT. Amino acid sequence: CAPHPGQPNTEAFF.

J is TRBJ1-5 and V is TRBV19; TRBD1 agrees at 9 bases. Germline values: CDR1 LNHDA, CDR2 SQIVND (reference sequence). The CDR3 loop spans 17 amino acids. With 6 bases clipped from V and 5 bases from J, the junction kept 14 bases outside the gene matches. CDR3 bases: TGTGCCAGTAGCTTGACCACGGGACAGGGATCGGATCAGCCCCAGCATTTT. This sequence encodes CASSLTTGQGSDQPQHF.

The gene calls are TRBV11-2 and TRBJ1-6; D might be TRBD1 (6 bases). Germline values: CDR1 SGHAT, CDR2 FQNNGV. This CDR3 spans 16 amino acids. V was clipped by 3 bases and J by 14 bases, with 23 bases between them. The CDR3 loop reads CASSFNPGGGLVTLHF. CDR3 sequence (DNA): TGTGCCAGCAGCTTCAACCCCGGGGGGGGGCTGGTAACCCTCCACTTT. Combining the CDR3 with reference TRBV11-2 and TRBJ1-6 gives the whole variable domain EAGVAQSPRYKIIEKRQSVAFWCNPISGHATLYWYQQILGQGPKLLIQFQNNGVVDDSQLPKDRFSAERLKGVDSTLKIQPAKLEDSAVYLCASSFNPGGGLVTLHFGNGTRLTVT.

The chain couples TRBV30 to TRBJ2-6; D remains unclear. The CDR3 has 13 amino acids. The V and J ends lost 6 bases and 0 bases respectively, with 6 bases between them. Germline CDR1 GTSNPN, CDR2 SVGIG (reference sequence). In DNA form, the CDR3 reads TGTGCCTGTGCGGTCTCTGGGGCCAACGTCCTGACTTTC. Translating gives CACAVSGANVLTF.

The chain joins TRBV5-4 to TRBJ1-1; the match to TRBD1 covers 11 bases. The CDR3 contains 17 residues. V lost 4 bases to trimming and J lost 4 bases; unmatched junction nucleotides: 12. Germline V CDR1 and CDR2: SGHNT, YYREEE (reference sequence). The CDR3 loop is CASSEPGQGVMGTEAFF. DNA for the CDR3: TGTGCCAGCAGCGAACCGGGACAGGGGGTGATGGGCACTGAAGCTTTCTTT.

This sequence joins TRBV10-2 and TRBJ1-2; weak D call: TRBD1 (6 bases). The CDR3 is made up of 16 amino acids. The ends were cut back, 4 bases at V and 6 bases at J, with 21 bases in the middle. CDR1 and CDR2 (germline): WSHSY, SAAADI. The CDR3 loop reads CASSGRGGGVEDGYTF. Here the CDR3 DNA reads TGCGCCAGCAGTGGACGTGGGGGGGGCGTAGAGGATGGCTACACCTTC.

This chain's CDR3 is CATSSSGNVYEQYF. DNA of the CDR3: TGTGCCACCAGCTCTTCAGGGAATGTGTACGAGCAGTACTTC. This sequence joins TRBV6-5 and TRBJ2-7; possible D gene TRBD1, 5 bases. The V end was cut by 10 bases, the J end by 4 bases, with 20 bases between. The CDR3 contains 14 residues. The germline V gene encodes CDR1 MNHEY and CDR2 SVGAGI.